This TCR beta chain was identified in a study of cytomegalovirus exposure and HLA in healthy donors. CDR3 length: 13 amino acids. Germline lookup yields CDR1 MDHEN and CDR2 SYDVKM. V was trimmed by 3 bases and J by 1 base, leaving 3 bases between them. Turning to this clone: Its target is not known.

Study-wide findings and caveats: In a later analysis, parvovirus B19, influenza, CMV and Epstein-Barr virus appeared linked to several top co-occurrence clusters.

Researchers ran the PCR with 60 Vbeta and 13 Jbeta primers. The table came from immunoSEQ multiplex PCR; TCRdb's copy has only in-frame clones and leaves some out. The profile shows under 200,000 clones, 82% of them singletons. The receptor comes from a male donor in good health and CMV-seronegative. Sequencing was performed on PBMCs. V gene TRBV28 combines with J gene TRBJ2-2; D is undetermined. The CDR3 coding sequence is TGTGCCAGCAGTTTTAAGAACACCGGGGAGCTGTTTTTT. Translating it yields CASSFKNTGELFF.